This record covers a single T cell receptor (beta chain). The data originate from a study of cytomegalovirus exposure and HLA in healthy donors. PCR used 60 Vbeta primers and 13 Jbeta primers. The protocol was immunoSEQ multiplex PCR, while the TCRdb copy is restricted to in-frame clones and leaves out a portion. The repertoire holds roughly 120,000 clones, with 67% as singletons. Per the germline V gene, CDR1 is PRHDT and CDR2 is FYEKMQ (reference sequence). The ends lost 5 bases at V and 2 bases at J; junction bases unmatched: 7. The CDR3 covers 17 residues. Material for sequencing was PBMCs. This clonotype was sampled from a man younger than 35 in good health and CMV-seropositive. The chain carries TRBV13 and TRBJ2-3, with 13 bases lining up with TRBD2. Here the CDR3 DNA reads TGTGCCAGCAGCCGCCGACTAGCGGGGGGCAACACAGATACGCAGTATTTT. Its protein product is CASSRRLAGGNTDTQYF.